These 15 T cell receptor beta chains were sequenced from one sample in a study of T cells after yellow fever vaccination. TCRdb reprocessed the 5' RACE reads with MiXCR, giving one entry per CDR3 protein. Among a few hundred thousand distinct CDR3 sequences listed, approximately 3.9% were seen once. Source: PBMCs, taken on the day of the yellow fever booster vaccination. These receptors originate from a man between 18 and 29 years old who received the YFV17D yellow fever vaccine.

V gene TRBV5-4 combines with J gene TRBJ2-3; tentative D call: TRBD2 (6 bases). CDR1 and CDR2 (germline): SGHNT, YYREEE (reference sequence). This CDR3 is built from 15 residues. The germline V and J ends were trimmed by 4 bases and 1 base, with 13 bases remaining between them. CDR3 sequence (DNA): TGTGCCAGCAGCCCGGAGGCTAGCGGCACAGATACGCAGTATTTT. Protein product: CASSPEASGTDTQYF.

This clonotype was recorded at least ten times. The V gene is TRBV4-2, the J gene TRBJ1-4; D gene ambiguous. There are 16 residues in the CDR3. Looked up from germline, CDR1 is LGHNA and CDR2 is YNFKEQ. V gave up 4 bases and J gave up 0 bases, with 12 bases separating them. CDR3 sequence reads: CASSPRTDATNEKLFF. Written as DNA, the CDR3 is TGTGCCAGCAGCCCACGGACGGATGCAACTAATGAAAAACTGTTTTTT.

The gene calls are TRBV20-1 and TRBJ2-1, with a tentative D call TRBD1 (5 bases). The length of the CDR3 is 16 residues. From germline, CDR1 is DFQATT and CDR2 SNEGSKA (reference sequence). The V end was cut by 5 bases, the J end by 7 bases, with 24 bases between. For the CDR3, the DNA is TGCAGTGCTCCAGAGGTATTGTGGGGCGATAGGAATGAGCAGTTCTTC. Translated: CSAPEVLWGDRNEQFF.

The V and J genes are TRBV28 and TRBJ2-4; D assignment may be TRBD1 or TRBD2 (5 bases each). Trimming left V 5 bases short and J 0 bases short, with 20 bases between. The CDR3 sequence is 18 residues long. Germline CDR1 is MDHEN and CDR2 is SYDVKM. The CDR3 DNA is TGTGCCAGCAGTGTCGCCTCCGGGGCCGTTCTAGCCAAAAACATTCAGTACTTC. Protein product: CASSVASGAVLAKNIQYF.

This clonotype was seen repeatedly, ten times or more. The chain combines TRBV11-2 with TRBJ2-7; TRBD1 might be the D (5 bases). There are 14 residues in the CDR3. V was cut by 1 base and J by 2 bases, with 9 bases left in between. Germline assignment: CDR1 SGHAT and CDR2 FQNNGV. The CDR3 region is CASSLAGNAYEQYV. The CDR3 DNA reads as TGTGCCAGCAGCTTAGCAGGGAACGCCTACGAGCAGTACGTC.

The sample holds many counts of this clonotype. The chain couples TRBV9 to TRBJ1-4, with TRBD1 matching over 8 bases. V shed 3 bases and J 7 bases; nucleotides not matched to a gene: 8. Per the germline V gene, CDR1 is SGDLS and CDR2 is YYNGEE. There are 15 residues in the CDR3. The CDR3 region has the DNA TGTGCCAGCAGCGCCGCAGGGGGCAGAGGTGAAAAACTGTTTTTT. Translation: CASSAAGGRGEKLFF.

This clonotype has at least ten counts. The chain links TRBV20-1 to TRBJ1-2; D not resolved. CDR1 is DFQATT, CDR2 SNEGSKA, per germline (reference sequence). The V end lost 3 bases, the J end lost 1 base, and 9 bases lay between the germline ends. CDR3 length equals 13 residues. The CDR3 DNA sequence: TGCAGTGCTAGTGCGATATTTAACTATGGCTACACCTTC. It is translated as CSASAIFNYGYTF.

The V and J genes are TRBV19 and TRBJ2-1; D remains ambiguous. This CDR3 has 11 residues. V was trimmed by 7 bases and J by 2 bases, leaving 3 bases between them. Germline CDR1 is LNHDA and CDR2 is SQIVND (reference sequence). The CDR3 loop is CASIAYNEQFF. The CDR3, as DNA: TGTGCCAGTATTGCCTACAATGAGCAGTTCTTC.

This clonotype was counted at least ten times. The CDR3 DNA follows: TGCGCCAGCAGCCAACGGACAGGGGTTACCGGGGAGCTGTTTTTT. Residues: CASSQRTGVTGELFF. The chain employs TRBV4-1 and TRBJ2-2; 9 nucleotides agree with TRBD1. This CDR3 contains 15 residues. With V trimmed by 2 bases and J by 5 bases, 3 bases remained unmatched. Germline V gives CDR1 MGHRA, CDR2 YSYEKL.

This clonotype was found many times. The gene calls are TRBV15 and TRBJ2-1; D unclear. V shed 3 bases and J shed 10 bases, with 7 bases lying between them. The germline CDR1 and CDR2 sequences are LNHNV and YYDKDF (reference sequence). This CDR3 comprises 11 residues. This CDR3 reads CATSREREQFF. The CDR3 DNA reads TGTGCCACCAGCAGGGAAAGGGAGCAGTTCTTC. Full variable domain (remainder filled in from reference TRBV15 and TRBJ2-1): DAMVIQNPRYQVTQFGKPVTLSCSQTLNHNVMYWYQQKSSQAPKLLFHYYDKDFNNEADTPDNFQSRRPNTSFCFLDIRSPGLGDTAMYLCATSREREQFFGPGTRLTVL.

This chain connects TRBV5-4 to TRBJ1-1, with D possibly TRBD1 on 5 matching bases. In germline, CDR1 is SGHNT, CDR2 YYREEE (reference sequence). The CDR3 covers 18 residues. The V gene lost 0 bases and the J gene lost 1 base, with 19 bases spanning the gap. The CDR3 sequence: CASSLVGVGQQRNTEAFF. For the CDR3, the DNA is TGTGCCAGCAGCTTGGTAGGGGTGGGGCAGCAAAGGAACACTGAAGCTTTCTTT.

The J gene is TRBJ2-7, the V gene TRBV7-9; the match to TRBD2 covers 7 bases. The CDR3 totals 15 residues. V lost 4 bases, J lost 3 bases, and 9 bases stayed unmatched. From germline, CDR1 is SEHNR and CDR2 FQNEAQ (reference sequence). The CDR3 region is CASSSAPGGIYEQYF. CDR3 nucleotides: TGTGCCAGCAGCTCAGCGCCGGGGGGAATCTACGAGCAGTACTTC.

This clonotype was found many times. The rearrangement uses TRBV7-2 and TRBJ2-5, with 13 bases identical to TRBD2. V was pared by 5 bases and J by 1 base, with 10 bases of the junction left unmatched. The CDR3 is 18 residues long. Germline CDR1 SGHTA, CDR2 FQGNSA. The CDR3 reads CASSPLGGLAGTQETQYF. CDR3 sequence (DNA): TGTGCCAGCAGCCCCCTTGGGGGACTAGCGGGGACCCAAGAGACCCAGTACTTC.

This clonotype has at least ten counts. The V call is TRBV6-5, the J call TRBJ2-7, with D possibly matching TRBD1 (7 bases). The V end was cut by 7 bases, the J end by 5 bases, with 15 bases between. Per the germline V gene, CDR1 is MNHEY and CDR2 is SVGAGI. The CDR3 runs to 13 residues. The CDR3 loop reads CASTGGFEHEQYF. The CDR3 DNA reads as TGTGCCAGCACAGGGGGGTTCGAACACGAGCAGTACTTC.

This clonotype occurred a few times. The chain carries TRBV20-1 and TRBJ2-1; TRBD2 matches 7 bases. The ends lost 0 bases at V and 0 bases at J; junction bases unmatched: 11. The CDR3 consists of 18 residues. CDR1 and CDR2 from the germline V gene are DFQATT and SNEGSKA (reference sequence). The CDR3 bases are TGCAGTGCTAGAGATCCCCGGGTGGGGGGGGGCTCCTACAATGAGCAGTTCTTC. As protein: CSARDPRVGGGSYNEQFF.